The source of this T cell receptor beta chain is a study of T-cell memory formation after mild COVID-19. Study-wide context: Clusters of TCRs were largely donor specific.

This clonotype was detected only a few times. The antigen is unknown. General study results and limits: The appearance of some responding clones in pre-infection memory suggested that cross-reactive memory joined. Day 15 to 85 contracting clones showed balanced CD4/CD8; day 15 to 37 expanders favored CD4+.

Deletions cut 6 bases from V and 2 bases from J, with 10 bases between. The CDR3 runs 13 residues. CDR1 and CDR2 (germline): MDHEN, SYDVKM. TCRdb reanalysed the 5' RACE reads using MiXCR and keeps one entry per CDR3 protein. The sample contains roughly 250,000 distinct CDR3 sequences, over 15% of which appear only once. The chain joins TRBV28 to TRBJ1-2, with D unresolved. The sequencing sample was made of PBMCs or a T cell subset sorted from them (not recorded which). The origin of this receptor is a man aged 18 to 35 who had mild COVID-19 (a few samples of this study predate the infection). Cell type and time point are not known. CDR3 residues: CASSLAQNYGYTF. The DNA for the CDR3 is TGTGCCAGCAGCTTGGCACAAAACTATGGCTACACCTTC.